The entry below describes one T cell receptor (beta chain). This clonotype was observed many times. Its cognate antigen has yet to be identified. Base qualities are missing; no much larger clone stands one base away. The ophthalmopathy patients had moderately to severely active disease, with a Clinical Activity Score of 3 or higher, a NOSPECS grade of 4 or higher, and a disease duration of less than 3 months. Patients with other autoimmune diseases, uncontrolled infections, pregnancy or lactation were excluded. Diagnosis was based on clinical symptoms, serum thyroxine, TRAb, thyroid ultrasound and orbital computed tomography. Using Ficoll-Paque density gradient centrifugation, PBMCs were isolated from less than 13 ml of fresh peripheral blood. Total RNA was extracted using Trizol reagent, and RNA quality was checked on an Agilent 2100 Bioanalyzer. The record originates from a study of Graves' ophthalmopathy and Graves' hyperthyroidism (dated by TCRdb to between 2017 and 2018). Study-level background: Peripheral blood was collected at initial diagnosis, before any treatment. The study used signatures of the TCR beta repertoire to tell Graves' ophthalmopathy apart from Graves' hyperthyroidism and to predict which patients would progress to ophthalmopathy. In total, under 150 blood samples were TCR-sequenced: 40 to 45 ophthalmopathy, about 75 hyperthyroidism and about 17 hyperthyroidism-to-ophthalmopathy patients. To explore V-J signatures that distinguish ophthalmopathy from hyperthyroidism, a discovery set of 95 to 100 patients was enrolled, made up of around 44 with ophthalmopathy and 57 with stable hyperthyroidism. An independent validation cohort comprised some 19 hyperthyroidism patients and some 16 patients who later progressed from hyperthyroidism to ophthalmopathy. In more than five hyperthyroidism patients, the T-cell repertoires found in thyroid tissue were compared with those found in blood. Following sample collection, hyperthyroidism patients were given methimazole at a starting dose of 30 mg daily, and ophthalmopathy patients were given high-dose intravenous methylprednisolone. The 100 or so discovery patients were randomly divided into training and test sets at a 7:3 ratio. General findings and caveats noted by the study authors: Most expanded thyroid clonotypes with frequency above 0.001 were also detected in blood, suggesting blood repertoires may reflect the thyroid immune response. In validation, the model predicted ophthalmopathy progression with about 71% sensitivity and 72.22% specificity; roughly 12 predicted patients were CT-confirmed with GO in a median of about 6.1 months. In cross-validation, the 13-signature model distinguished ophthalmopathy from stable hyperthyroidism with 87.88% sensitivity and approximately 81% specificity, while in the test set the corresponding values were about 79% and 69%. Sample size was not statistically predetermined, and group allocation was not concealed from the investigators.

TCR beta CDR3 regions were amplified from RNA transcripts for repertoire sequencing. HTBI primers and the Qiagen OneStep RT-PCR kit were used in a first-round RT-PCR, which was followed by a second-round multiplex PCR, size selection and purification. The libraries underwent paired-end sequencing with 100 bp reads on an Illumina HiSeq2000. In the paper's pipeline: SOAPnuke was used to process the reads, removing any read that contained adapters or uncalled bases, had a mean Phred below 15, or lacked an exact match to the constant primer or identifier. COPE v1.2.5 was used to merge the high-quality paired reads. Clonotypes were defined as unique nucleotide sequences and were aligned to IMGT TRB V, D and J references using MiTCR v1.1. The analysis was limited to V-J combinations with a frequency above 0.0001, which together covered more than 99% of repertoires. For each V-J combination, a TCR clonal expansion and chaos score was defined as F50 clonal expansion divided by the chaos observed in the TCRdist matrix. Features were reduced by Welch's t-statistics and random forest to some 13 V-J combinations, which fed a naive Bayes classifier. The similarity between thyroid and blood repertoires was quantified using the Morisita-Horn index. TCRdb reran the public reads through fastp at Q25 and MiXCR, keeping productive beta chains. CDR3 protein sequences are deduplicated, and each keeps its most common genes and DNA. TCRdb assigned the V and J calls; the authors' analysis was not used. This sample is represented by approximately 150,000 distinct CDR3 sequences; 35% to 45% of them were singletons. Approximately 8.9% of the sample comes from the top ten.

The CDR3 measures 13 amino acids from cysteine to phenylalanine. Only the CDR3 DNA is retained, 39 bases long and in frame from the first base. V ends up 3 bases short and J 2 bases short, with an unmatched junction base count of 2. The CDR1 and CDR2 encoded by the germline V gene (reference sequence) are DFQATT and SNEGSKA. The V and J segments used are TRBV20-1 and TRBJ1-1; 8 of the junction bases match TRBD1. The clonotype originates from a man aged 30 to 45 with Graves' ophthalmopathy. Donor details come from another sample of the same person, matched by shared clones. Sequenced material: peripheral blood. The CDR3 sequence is CSARGTGNTEAFF. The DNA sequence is TGCAGTGCTAGGGGGACAGGTAACACTGAAGCTTTCTTT.